This T cell receptor beta chain is drawn from a study of T cell responses to AZD1222 COVID-19 vaccine. Sequencing was performed with immunoSEQ multiplex PCR; in TCRdb, only in-frame clones are kept and a portion is missing. The sample contains roughly 150,000 clones, around 93% of which appear only once. The CDR3 is made up of 13 amino acids. Germline V lookup: CDR1 LGHDT, CDR2 YNNKEL (reference sequence). Trimming removed 1 base at V and 6 bases at J, with 10 bases between. Sample: peripheral blood, taken 28 days after the second AZD1222 dose. This TCR came from an adult who received the AZD1222 COVID-19 vaccine. The chain is built from TRBV3-1 (or the pseudogene TRBV3-2) and TRBJ2-7, with a tentative D call TRBD1 (5 bases). CDR3: CASSQGQLLEQYF. DNA for the CDR3: TGTGCCAGCAGCCAAGGACAGCTGCTCGAGCAGTACTTC.